This T cell receptor (beta chain) is drawn from a study of Ad26.COV2.S vaccination and SARS-CoV-2 variants. Turning to the study itself: Donor was in the COV1001 Ad26.COV2.S trial arm. The study gave Ad26.COV2.S intramuscularly, once or twice 56 days apart. Study conclusions and caveats: Responses of T cells in total may have been underestimated by the TCR breadth and depth analyses. Compared with placebo recipients, vaccine recipients had higher spike-specific TCR breadth.

Looked up from germline, CDR1 is MNHEY and CDR2 is SMNVEV (reference sequence). The V segment lost 5 bases and the J segment 4 bases; nucleotides outside the gene matches: 7. The CDR3 totals 14 residues. Treatment: over 15 received Ad26.COV2.S at low or high dose, single or two shots; a few received placebo; per-sample allocation not given. Sampling occurred on day 63 after the first vaccine or placebo injection. A remark on this clone: Antigen: not known.

Sequencing used immunoSEQ multiplex PCR; TCRdb keeps in-frame clones, though not all of them. Of a few hundred thousand clones detected, about four fifths appear once; the ten largest clones hold roughly 7.4%. The receptor was derived from a person between 18 and 60 years old who received the Ad26.COV2.S COVID-19 vaccine or a placebo. The V and J genes are TRBV27 and TRBJ1-2; TRBD1 matches 7 bases. This specimen was peripheral blood, taken in a trial of Ad26.COV2.S vaccine versus placebo. This CDR3 reads CASSRTGVGYGYTF. In DNA form, the CDR3 reads TGTGCCAGCAGTAGGACAGGAGTAGGCTATGGCTACACCTTC.